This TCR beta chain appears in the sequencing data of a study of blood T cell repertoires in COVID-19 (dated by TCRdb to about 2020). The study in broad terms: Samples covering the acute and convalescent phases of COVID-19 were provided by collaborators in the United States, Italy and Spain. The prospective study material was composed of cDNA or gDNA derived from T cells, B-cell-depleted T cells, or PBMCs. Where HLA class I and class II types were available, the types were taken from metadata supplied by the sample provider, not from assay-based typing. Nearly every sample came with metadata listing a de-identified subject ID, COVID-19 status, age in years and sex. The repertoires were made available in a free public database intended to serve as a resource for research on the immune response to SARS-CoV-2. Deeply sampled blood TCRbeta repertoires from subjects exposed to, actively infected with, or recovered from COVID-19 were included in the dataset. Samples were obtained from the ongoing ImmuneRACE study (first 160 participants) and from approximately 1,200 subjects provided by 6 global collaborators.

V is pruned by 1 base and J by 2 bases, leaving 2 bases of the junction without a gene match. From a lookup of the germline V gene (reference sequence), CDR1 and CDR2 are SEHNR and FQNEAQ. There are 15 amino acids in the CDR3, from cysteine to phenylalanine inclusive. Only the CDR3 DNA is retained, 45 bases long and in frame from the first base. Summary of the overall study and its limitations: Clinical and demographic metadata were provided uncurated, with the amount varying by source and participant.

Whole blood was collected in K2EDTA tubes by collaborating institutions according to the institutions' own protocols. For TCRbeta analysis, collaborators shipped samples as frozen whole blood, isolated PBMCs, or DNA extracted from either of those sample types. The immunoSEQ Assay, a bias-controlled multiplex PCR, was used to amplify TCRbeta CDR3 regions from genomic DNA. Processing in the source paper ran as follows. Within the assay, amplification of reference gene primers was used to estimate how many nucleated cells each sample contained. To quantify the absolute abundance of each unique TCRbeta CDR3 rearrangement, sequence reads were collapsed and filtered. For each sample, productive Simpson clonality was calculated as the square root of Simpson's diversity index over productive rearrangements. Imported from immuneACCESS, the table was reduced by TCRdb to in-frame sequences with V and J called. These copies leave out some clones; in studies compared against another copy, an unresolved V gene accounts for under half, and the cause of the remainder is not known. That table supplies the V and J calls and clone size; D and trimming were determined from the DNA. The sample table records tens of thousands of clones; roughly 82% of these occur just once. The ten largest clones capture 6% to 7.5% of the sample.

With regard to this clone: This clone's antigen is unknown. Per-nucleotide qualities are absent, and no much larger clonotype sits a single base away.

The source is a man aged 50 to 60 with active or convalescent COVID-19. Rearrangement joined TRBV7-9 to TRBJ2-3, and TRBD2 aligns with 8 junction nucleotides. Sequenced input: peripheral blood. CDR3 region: CASSLGAGATDTQYF. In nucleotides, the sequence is TGTGCCAGCAGCTTAGGAGCGGGGGCCACAGATACGCAGTATTTT. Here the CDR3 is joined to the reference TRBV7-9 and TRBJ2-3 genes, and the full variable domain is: DTGVSQNPRHKITKRGQNVTFRCDPISEHNRLYWYRQTLGQGPEFLTYFQNEAQLEKSRLLSDRFSAERPKGSFSTLEIQRTEQGDSAMYLCASSLGAGATDTQYFGPGTRLTVL.